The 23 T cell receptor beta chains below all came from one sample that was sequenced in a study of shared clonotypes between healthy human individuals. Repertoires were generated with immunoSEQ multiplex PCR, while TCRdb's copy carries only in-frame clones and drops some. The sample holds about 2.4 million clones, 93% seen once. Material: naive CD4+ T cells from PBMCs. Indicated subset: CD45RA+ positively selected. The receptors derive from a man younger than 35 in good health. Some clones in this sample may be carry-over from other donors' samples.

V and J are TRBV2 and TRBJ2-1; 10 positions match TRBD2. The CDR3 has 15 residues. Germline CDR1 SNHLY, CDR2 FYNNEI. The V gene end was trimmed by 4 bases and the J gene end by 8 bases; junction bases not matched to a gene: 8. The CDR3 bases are TGTGCCAGCAGTGTGGAGGCGCTAGCGGGAGATGAGCAGTTCTTC. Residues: CASSVEALAGDEQFF. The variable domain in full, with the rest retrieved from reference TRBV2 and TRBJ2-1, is EPEVTQTPSHQVTQMGQEVILRCVPISNHLYFYWYRQILGQKVEFLVSFYNNEISEKSEIFDDQFSVERPDGSNFTLKIRSTKLEDSAMYFCASSVEALAGDEQFFGPGTRLTVL.

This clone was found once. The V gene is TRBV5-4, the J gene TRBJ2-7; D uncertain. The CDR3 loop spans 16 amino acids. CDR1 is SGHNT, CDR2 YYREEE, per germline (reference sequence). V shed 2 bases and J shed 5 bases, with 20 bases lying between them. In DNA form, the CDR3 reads TGTGCCAGCAGCTTTAATAACGTTGTGAGGAGCGACGAGCAGTACTTC. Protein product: CASSFNNVVRSDEQYF.

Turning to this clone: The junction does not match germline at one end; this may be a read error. The CDR3 DNA follows: TGCGCCAGCAGCGCGAACTCCGGGGAGCTGTTTTTT. Protein sequence: CASSANSGELFF. V gene TRBV5-1 combines with J gene TRBJ2-2; D is ambiguous. Germline CDR1 is SGHRS and CDR2 is YFSETQ. The CDR3 loop spans 12 amino acids.

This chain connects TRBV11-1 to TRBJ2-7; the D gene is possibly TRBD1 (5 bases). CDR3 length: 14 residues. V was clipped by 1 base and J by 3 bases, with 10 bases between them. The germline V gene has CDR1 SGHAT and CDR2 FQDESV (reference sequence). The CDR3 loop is CASSLGGQGYEQYF. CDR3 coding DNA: TGTGCCAGCAGCTTAGGAGGTCAGGGCTACGAGCAGTACTTC.

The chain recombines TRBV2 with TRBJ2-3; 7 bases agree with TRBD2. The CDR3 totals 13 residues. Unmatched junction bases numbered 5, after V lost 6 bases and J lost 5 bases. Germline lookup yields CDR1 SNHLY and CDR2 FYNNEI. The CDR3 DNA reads TGTGCCAGCAGGCGGGAGAAGGTAGATACGCAGTATTTT. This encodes CASRREKVDTQYF.

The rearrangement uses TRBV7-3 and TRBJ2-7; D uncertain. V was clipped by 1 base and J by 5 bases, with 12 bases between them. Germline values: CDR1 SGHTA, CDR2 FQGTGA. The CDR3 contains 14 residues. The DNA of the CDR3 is TGTGCCAGCAGCTTAAATTACGGTTCCAACGAGCAGTACTTC. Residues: CASSLNYGSNEQYF.

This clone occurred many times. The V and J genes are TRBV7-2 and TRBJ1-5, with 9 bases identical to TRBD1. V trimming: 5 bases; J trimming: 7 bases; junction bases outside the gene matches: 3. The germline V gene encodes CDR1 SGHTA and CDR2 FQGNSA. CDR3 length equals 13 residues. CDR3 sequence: CASSGTGSQPQHF. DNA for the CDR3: TGTGCCAGCAGCGGGACAGGGAGCCAGCCCCAGCATTTT.

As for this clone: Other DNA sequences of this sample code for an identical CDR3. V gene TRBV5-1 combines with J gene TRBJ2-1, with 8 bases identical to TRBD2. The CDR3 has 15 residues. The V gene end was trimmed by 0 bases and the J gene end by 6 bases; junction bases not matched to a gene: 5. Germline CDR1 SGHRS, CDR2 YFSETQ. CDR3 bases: TGCGCCAGCAGCTTGGGGTTAGCGGGGTTCAATGAGCAGTTCTTC. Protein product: CASSLGLAGFNEQFF.

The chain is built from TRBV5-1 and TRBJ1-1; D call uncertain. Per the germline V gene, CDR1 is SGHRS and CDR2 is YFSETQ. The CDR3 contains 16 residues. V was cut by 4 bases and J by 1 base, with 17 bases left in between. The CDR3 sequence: CASSLSYPTPNTEAFF. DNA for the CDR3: TGCGCCAGCAGCCTTTCATACCCTACGCCGAACACTGAAGCTTTCTTT.

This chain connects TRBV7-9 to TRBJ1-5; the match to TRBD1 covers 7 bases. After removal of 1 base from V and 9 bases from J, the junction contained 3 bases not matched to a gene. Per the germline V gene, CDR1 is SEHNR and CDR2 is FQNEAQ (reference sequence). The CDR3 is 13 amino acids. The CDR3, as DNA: TGTGCCAGCAGCTTAGACAGGGGCGGGCCCCAGCATTTT. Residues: CASSLDRGGPQHF. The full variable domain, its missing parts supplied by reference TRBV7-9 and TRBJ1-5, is DTGVSQNPRHKITKRGQNVTFRCDPISEHNRLYWYRQTLGQGPEFLTYFQNEAQLEKSRLLSDRFSAERPKGSFSTLEIQRTEQGDSAMYLCASSLDRGGPQHFGDGTRLSIL.

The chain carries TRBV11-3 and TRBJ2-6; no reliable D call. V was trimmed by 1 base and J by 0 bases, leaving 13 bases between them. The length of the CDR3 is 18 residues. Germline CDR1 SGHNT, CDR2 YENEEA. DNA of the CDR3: TGTGCCAGCAGCTTAGTATCCTGGGATAGCTCTGGGGCCAACGTCCTGACTTTC. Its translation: CASSLVSWDSSGANVLTF.

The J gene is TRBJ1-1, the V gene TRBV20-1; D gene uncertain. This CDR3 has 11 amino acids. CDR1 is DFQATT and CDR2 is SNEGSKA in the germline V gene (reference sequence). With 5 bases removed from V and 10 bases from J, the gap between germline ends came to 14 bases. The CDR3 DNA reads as TGCAGTGCTCCAGCCGGGTACGCAGCTTTCTTT. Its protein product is CSAPAGYAAFF.

The CDR3 is CAISGDRGIDGYTF. The CDR3 DNA follows: TGTGCCATCAGTGGGGACAGGGGTATTGACGGCTACACCTTC. The rearrangement joins TRBV10-3 to TRBJ1-2; TRBD1 matches at 10 bases. The germline gives CDR1 ENHRY, CDR2 SYGVKD. There are 14 residues in the CDR3. The junction had 7 bases not matched to a gene; V was cut back by 4 bases and J by 8 bases.

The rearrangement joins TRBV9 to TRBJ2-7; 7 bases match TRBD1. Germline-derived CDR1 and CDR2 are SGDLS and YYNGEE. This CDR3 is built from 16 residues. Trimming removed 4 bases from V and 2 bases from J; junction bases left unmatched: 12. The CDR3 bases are TGTGCCAGCAGCAGAATAGGACAGGCGACCGCCTACGAGCAGTACTTC. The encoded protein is CASSRIGQATAYEQYF.

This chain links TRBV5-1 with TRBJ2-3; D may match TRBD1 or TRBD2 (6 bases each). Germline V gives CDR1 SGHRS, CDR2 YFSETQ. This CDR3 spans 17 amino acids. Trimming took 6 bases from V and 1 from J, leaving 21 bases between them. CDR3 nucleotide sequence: TGCGCCAGCACCCAAACCTTACGGAGGGGGGGCACAGATACGCAGTATTTT. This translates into CASTQTLRRGGTDTQYF.

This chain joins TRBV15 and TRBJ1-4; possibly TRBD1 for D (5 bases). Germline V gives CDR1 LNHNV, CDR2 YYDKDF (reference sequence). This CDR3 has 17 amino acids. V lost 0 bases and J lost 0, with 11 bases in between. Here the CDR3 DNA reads TGTGCCACCAGCAGAGATCCCGAAGGGGCAACTAATGAAAAACTGTTTTTT. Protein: CATSRDPEGATNEKLFF. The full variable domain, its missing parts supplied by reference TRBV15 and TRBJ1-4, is DAMVIQNPRYQVTQFGKPVTLSCSQTLNHNVMYWYQQKSSQAPKLLFHYYDKDFNNEADTPDNFQSRRPNTSFCFLDIRSPGLGDTAMYLCATSRDPEGATNEKLFFGSGTQLSVL.

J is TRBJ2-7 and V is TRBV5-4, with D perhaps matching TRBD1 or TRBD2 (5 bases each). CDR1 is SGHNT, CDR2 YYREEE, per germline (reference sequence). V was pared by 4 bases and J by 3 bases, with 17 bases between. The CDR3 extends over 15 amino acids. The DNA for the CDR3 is TGTGCCAGCAGCCCCGGGGCCACGACAGTCTACGAGCAGTACTTC. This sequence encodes CASSPGATTVYEQYF.

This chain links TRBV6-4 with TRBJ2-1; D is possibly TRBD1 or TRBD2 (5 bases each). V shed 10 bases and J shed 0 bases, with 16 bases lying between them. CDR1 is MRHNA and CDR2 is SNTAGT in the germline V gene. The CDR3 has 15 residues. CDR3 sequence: CATERDGSSYNEQFF. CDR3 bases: TGTGCCACGGAAAGGGACGGAAGCTCCTACAATGAGCAGTTCTTC.

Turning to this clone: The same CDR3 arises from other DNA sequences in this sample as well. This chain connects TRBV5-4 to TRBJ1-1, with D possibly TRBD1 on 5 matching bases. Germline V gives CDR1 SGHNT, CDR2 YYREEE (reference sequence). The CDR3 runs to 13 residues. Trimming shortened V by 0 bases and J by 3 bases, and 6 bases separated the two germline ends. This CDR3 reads CASSLARDTEAFF. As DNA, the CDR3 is TGTGCCAGCAGCTTGGCCAGGGACACTGAAGCTTTCTTT.

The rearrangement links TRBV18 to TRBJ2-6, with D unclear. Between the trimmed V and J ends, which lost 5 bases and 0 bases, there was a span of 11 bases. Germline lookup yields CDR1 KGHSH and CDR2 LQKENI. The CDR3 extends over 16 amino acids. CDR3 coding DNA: TGTGCCAGCTCAACGAAACAGTCCTCTGGGGCCAACGTCCTGACTTTC. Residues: CASSTKQSSGANVLTF. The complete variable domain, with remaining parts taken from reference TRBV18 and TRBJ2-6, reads NAGVMQNPRHLVRRRGQEARLRCSPMKGHSHVYWYRQLPEEGLKFMVYLQKENIIDESGMPKERFSAEFPKEGPSILRIQQVVRGDSAAYFCASSTKQSSGANVLTFGAGSRLTVL.

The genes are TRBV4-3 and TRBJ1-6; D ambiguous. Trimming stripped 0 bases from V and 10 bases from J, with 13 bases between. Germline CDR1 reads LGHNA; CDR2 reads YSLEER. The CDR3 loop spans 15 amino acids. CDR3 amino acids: CASSQDHLSGSPLHF. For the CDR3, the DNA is TGCGCCAGCAGCCAAGATCACCTATCGGGCTCACCCCTCCACTTT.

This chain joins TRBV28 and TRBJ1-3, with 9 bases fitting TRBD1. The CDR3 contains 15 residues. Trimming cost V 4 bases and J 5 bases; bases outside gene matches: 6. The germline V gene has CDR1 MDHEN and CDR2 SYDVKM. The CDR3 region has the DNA TGTGCCAGCAGTTCCCGACAGGGGGTGCGAAACACCATATATTTT. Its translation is CASSSRQGVRNTIYF.

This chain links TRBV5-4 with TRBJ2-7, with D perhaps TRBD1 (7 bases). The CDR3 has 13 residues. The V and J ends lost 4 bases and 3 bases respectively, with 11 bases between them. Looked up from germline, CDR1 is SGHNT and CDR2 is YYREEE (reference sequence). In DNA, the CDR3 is TGTGCCAGCAGCCAGGGGGGAATCTACGAGCAGTACTTC. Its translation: CASSQGGIYEQYF.